The 32 T cell receptor beta chains in this list originate from one sample, sequenced in a study of T cell responses to AZD1222 COVID-19 vaccine. Method: immunoSEQ multiplex PCR; TCRdb's copy keeps in-frame clones and lacks some. The table lists some 140,000 clones, around nine tenths of them singletons. The specimen comprised peripheral blood, sampled on day 0 of AZD1222 vaccination. The receptors were sampled from an adult in good health.

This rearrangement joins TRBV19 to TRBJ2-2; perhaps TRBD2 as D (6 bases). CDR3 length: 17 residues. Trimming cost V 0 bases and J 7 bases, with 18 bases left between them. From germline, CDR1 is LNHDA and CDR2 SQIVND (reference sequence). The CDR3 DNA follows: TGTGCCAGTAGTATAGAAGGCGTGGGGGGAAGGGTCGGGGAGCTGTTTTTT. It translates to CASSIEGVGGRVGELFF.

This sequence joins TRBV5-1 and TRBJ2-1, with TRBD2 as a possible D gene (6 bases). The CDR3 consists of 14 residues. V lost 0 bases and J 8 bases, leaving 12 bases between the germline ends. From germline, CDR1 is SGHRS and CDR2 YFSETQ. The CDR3 coding sequence is TGCGCCAGCAGCTTGGCCGGGAGTTGGGATGAGCAGTTCTTC. The encoded protein is CASSLAGSWDEQFF.

The chain combines TRBV21-1 with TRBJ2-1. TRBV21-1 is a pseudogene. CDR3 length: 17 amino acids. CDR3 in DNA: TGTGCCAGCAGCAATCGGTTGTCTAGGACCCAGTACAATGAGCAGTTCTTC. Translation gives CASSNRLSRTQYNEQFF.

J is TRBJ2-7 and V is TRBV10-3, with 10 bases identical to TRBD2. Germline V gene data show CDR1 as ENHRY and CDR2 as SYGVKD. The CDR3 is made up of 16 amino acids. V shed 4 bases, J shed 4 bases, and the junction held 10 bases outside the gene matches. CDR3 in DNA: TGTGCCATCAGTGTGAGGACTAGCGGCCTTCTTTACGAGCAGTACTTC. It specifies CAISVRTSGLLYEQYF.

The chain employs TRBV10-3 and TRBJ1-1; D gene unclear. Germline assignment: CDR1 ENHRY and CDR2 SYGVKD. This CDR3 comprises 14 residues. The germline V and J ends were trimmed by 2 bases and 1 base, with 8 bases remaining between them. The CDR3 region is CAISEQSGNTEAFF. For the CDR3, the DNA is TGTGCCATCAGTGAGCAGTCAGGGAACACTGAAGCTTTCTTT.

The genes are TRBV16 and TRBJ2-1; 10 bases fit TRBD2. J was trimmed by 8 bases and V by 1 base; bases with no gene match: 8. Looked up from germline, CDR1 is KGHSY and CDR2 is FQNENV. There are 16 residues in the CDR3. The CDR3 sequence: CASSQLGLAGEDEQFF. In nucleotides, the CDR3 is TGTGCCAGCAGCCAATTGGGGCTAGCGGGAGAGGATGAGCAGTTCTTC.

The rearrangement joins TRBV7-9 to TRBJ2-1; 13 nucleotides agree with TRBD2. This CDR3 has 15 amino acids. The V segment lost 5 bases and the J segment 6 bases; nucleotides outside the gene matches: 4. Looked up from germline, CDR1 is SEHNR and CDR2 is FQNEAQ (reference sequence). The CDR3 DNA follows: TGTGCCAGCAGCCCCTGGACTAGCGGGAGCAATGAGCAGTTCTTC. Translated, it gives CASSPWTSGSNEQFF.

The V and J genes are TRBV2 and TRBJ1-4; 7 bases agree with TRBD1. The CDR3 extends over 15 amino acids. The germline V gene encodes CDR1 SNHLY and CDR2 FYNNEI. After removal of 4 bases from V and 4 bases from J, the junction contained 6 bases not matched to a gene. The CDR3: CASSGWDRFNEKLFF. DNA of the CDR3: TGTGCCAGCAGTGGCTGGGACAGATTTAATGAAAAACTGTTTTTT.

The V and J genes are TRBV7-9 and TRBJ2-1; perhaps TRBD2 as D (5 bases). The CDR3 runs 15 residues. V lost 5 bases and J 6 bases, leaving 17 bases between the germline ends. Germline assignment: CDR1 SEHNR and CDR2 FQNEAQ (reference sequence). CDR3 DNA: TGTGCCAGCAGCCCTGGCGGTAGCGCCTCCAATGAGCAGTTCTTC. This translates into CASSPGGSASNEQFF.

V and J are TRBV5-4 and TRBJ2-1, with a weak D call TRBD2 (5 bases). In germline, CDR1 is SGHNT, CDR2 YYREEE (reference sequence). There are 15 residues in the CDR3. With 0 bases removed from V and 2 bases from J, the gap between germline ends came to 9 bases. CDR3 residues: CASSLDPGTYNEQFF. The CDR3 coding sequence is TGTGCCAGCAGCTTGGATCCGGGAACCTACAATGAGCAGTTCTTC.

The V call is TRBV3-1 (or the pseudogene TRBV3-2), the J call TRBJ1-5, with D uncertain. CDR3 length: 13 amino acids. Trimming took 0 bases from V and 7 from J, leaving 7 bases between them. Looked up from germline, CDR1 is LGHDT and CDR2 is YNNKEL (reference sequence). The CDR3: CASSQDAAQPQHF. CDR3 in DNA: TGTGCCAGCAGCCAAGATGCTGCCCAGCCCCAGCATTTT.

This rearrangement joins TRBV29-1 to TRBJ1-1, with TRBD1 identical over 7 bases. This CDR3 region has 11 residues. The germline V gene has CDR1 SQVTM and CDR2 ANQGSEA. The ends lost 5 bases at V and 7 bases at J; junction bases unmatched: 4. The CDR3 DNA is TGCAGCGTTACAGGGGTGGATGAAGCTTTCTTT. Its translation: CSVTGVDEAFF.

V is TRBV28 and J is TRBJ2-5; no clear D gene. From germline, CDR1 is MDHEN and CDR2 SYDVKM. CDR3 length: 11 amino acids. V was pared by 5 bases and J by 6 bases, with 7 bases between. CDR3 in amino acids: CASSPQKTQYF. In DNA, the CDR3 is TGTGCCAGCAGTCCTCAGAAGACCCAGTACTTC.

V usage is TRBV7-3 and J usage is TRBJ2-5; D may be TRBD1 or TRBD2 (5 bases each). V lost 1 base and J lost 4, with 19 bases in between. The V gene's germline CDR1 is SGHTA and CDR2 FQGTGA. The CDR3 runs to 17 residues. Here the CDR3 DNA reads TGTGCCAGCAGCTTAAGGGCCGGGTCTCAGAGGGGAGAGACCCAGTACTTC. As protein: CASSLRAGSQRGETQYF.

J is TRBJ2-3 and V is TRBV30; 9 nucleotides align to TRBD1. The CDR3 is 14 amino acids. CDR1 and CDR2 (germline): GTSNPN, SVGIG (reference sequence). J lost 5 bases, V lost 3 bases, and 6 bases had no gene match. The CDR3 DNA is TGTGCCTGGAGCCGAACAGGGGGCCGAGATACGCAGTATTTT. Amino acid sequence: CAWSRTGGRDTQYF.

This chain links TRBV6-6 with TRBJ1-2; D is undetermined. The germline V and J ends were trimmed by 6 bases and 4 bases, with 6 bases remaining between them. The CDR3 is 11 residues long. Germline values: CDR1 MNHNY, CDR2 SVGAGI (reference sequence). CDR3 DNA sequence: TGTGCCAGCAGGGTTAGCTATGGCTACACCTTC. This encodes CASRVSYGYTF.

The V gene is TRBV30, the J gene TRBJ1-1; perhaps TRBD1 as D (5 bases). V was cut by 4 bases and J by 5 bases, with 20 bases left in between. CDR1 GTSNPN and CDR2 SVGIG come from the germline V gene (reference sequence). This CDR3 is built from 15 residues. CDR3 region: CAWNGPGLESTEAFF. DNA for the CDR3: TGTGCCTGGAACGGTCCGGGACTGGAGAGTACTGAAGCTTTCTTT. Full variable domain (missing parts from reference TRBV30 and TRBJ1-1): SQTIHQWPATLVQPVGSPLSLECTVEGTSNPNLYWYRQAAGRGLQLLFYSVGIGQISSEVPQNLSASRPQDRQFILSSKKLLLSDSGFYLCAWNGPGLESTEAFFGQGTRLTVV.

The V gene is TRBV7-9, the J gene TRBJ1-4; D gene unclear. The V gene lost 1 base and the J gene lost 7 bases, with 7 bases spanning the gap. From germline, CDR1 is SEHNR and CDR2 FQNEAQ (reference sequence). The CDR3 length is 13 residues. The CDR3 spells CASSLGTREKLFF. Written as DNA, the CDR3 is TGTGCCAGCAGCTTAGGTACGCGTGAAAAACTGTTTTTT.

This clone came up once. The chain is built from TRBV4-1 and TRBJ2-7; the match to TRBD2 covers 10 bases. Trimming at V came to 3 bases and at J to 3 bases, leaving 14 bases not matched to a gene. The CDR3 is made up of 18 amino acids. Germline V gene lookup returns CDR1 MGHRA and CDR2 YSYEKL. CDR3 DNA: TGCGCCAGCAGCCACCCAGAAGCGGGAGGGCCATCCGGCTACGAGCAGTACTTC. Protein: CASSHPEAGGPSGYEQYF.

J is TRBJ2-5 and V is TRBV7-9; D might be TRBD1 or TRBD2, each matching 5 bases. The CDR3 runs 15 residues. V lost 3 bases, J lost 4 bases, and 15 bases lay in between. CDR1 is SEHNR and CDR2 is FQNEAQ in the germline V gene (reference sequence). The CDR3 DNA reads as TGTGCCAGCAGCTTTCTTATGGGGGACGGAGAGACCCAGTACTTC. Amino acids: CASSFLMGDGETQYF.

The chain links TRBV28 to TRBJ2-3; 9 bases line up with TRBD2. This CDR3 has 17 residues. Germline assignment: CDR1 MDHEN and CDR2 SYDVKM. V dropped 6 bases and J dropped 2; count of bases not matched to a gene: 12. CDR3 loop: CASSPDTSGYDTDTQYF. In DNA, the CDR3 is TGTGCCAGCAGCCCTGACACTAGCGGGTACGACACAGATACGCAGTATTTT.

Concerning this clone itself: The junction differs from germline at one of its ends, possibly a read error. J is TRBJ2-1 and V is TRBV5-1; D remains unclear. The CDR3 sequence is 15 residues long. Germline CDR1 reads SGHRS; CDR2 reads YFSETQ. CDR3 protein: CASRLSASNGNEQFF. The CDR3 nucleotides are TGCGCCAGCCGCTTGAGCGCATCCAACGGTAATGAGCAGTTCTTC.

This clone was seen more than once but under ten times. Relative to the germline gene, one junction end is altered; a read error may explain this. This sequence joins TRBV27 and TRBJ2-7; D might be TRBD1 (5 bases). This CDR3 spans 12 amino acids. CDR1 is MNHEY and CDR2 is SMNVEV in the germline V gene (reference sequence). CDR3: CASSVKSAAGHF. CDR3 in DNA: TGTGCCAGCAGTGTCAAATCGGCGGCAGGGCACTTC.

In DNA, the CDR3 is TGTGCCAGCAGCTTAGGACGGTCCTACGAGCAGTACTTC. Amino acids: CASSLGRSYEQYF. The V and J genes are TRBV7-8 and TRBJ2-7; no reliable D call. The V end lost 1 base, the J end lost 1 base, and 5 bases lay between the germline ends. Germline values: CDR1 SGHVS, CDR2 FQNEAQ. The CDR3 loop spans 13 amino acids.

The genes are TRBV19 and TRBJ1-1; D gene unclear. Germline lookup yields CDR1 LNHDA and CDR2 SQIVND (reference sequence). Trimming took off 5 bases at V and 3 bases at J, with 10 bases between the two ends. The CDR3 spans 13 residues. Here the CDR3 reads CASSGVGYTEAFF. The CDR3 region has the DNA TGTGCCAGTAGTGGGGTGGGCTACACTGAAGCTTTCTTT. Variable domain in full (rest from reference TRBV19 and TRBJ1-1): DGGITQSPKYLFRKEGQNVTLSCEQNLNHDAMYWYRQDPGQGLRLIYYSQIVNDFQKGDIAEGYSVSREKKESFPLTVTSAQKNPTAFYLCASSGVGYTEAFFGQGTRLTVV.

This clone was found a few times. The chain carries TRBV5-1 and TRBJ2-5; TRBD2 matches 11 bases. Trimming removed 0 bases from V and 5 bases from J; junction bases left unmatched: 6. The CDR3 has 16 residues. Looked up from germline, CDR1 is SGHRS and CDR2 is YFSETQ. The CDR3 DNA follows: TGCGCCAGCAGCTTGGGACTAGCGGGGACCAGGGAGACCCAGTACTTC. Its protein is CASSLGLAGTRETQYF.

The chain uses TRBV7-2 and TRBJ2-7; TRBD2 matches 8 bases. The CDR3 spans 15 residues. J gave up 3 bases and V 8 bases, and 12 bases lay outside the gene matches. Germline-derived CDR1 and CDR2 are SGHTA and FQGNSA. CDR3 amino acids: CASGKKLAEGYEQYF. DNA of the CDR3: TGTGCCAGCGGAAAAAAACTAGCGGAGGGCTACGAGCAGTACTTC.

The chain links TRBV5-1 to TRBJ2-7; D not resolved. V shed 1 base and J shed 1 base, with 6 bases lying between them. Germline V gene data show CDR1 as SGHRS and CDR2 as YFSETQ. There are 13 residues in the CDR3. CDR3 DNA: TGCGCCAGCAGCTTGCACACGTCCTACGAGCAGTACTTC. Its protein is CASSLHTSYEQYF.

The chain employs TRBV4-3 and TRBJ1-1, with TRBD1 identical over 7 bases. Trimming removed 3 bases from V and 0 bases from J; junction bases left unmatched: 4. The germline V gene has CDR1 LGHNA and CDR2 YSLEER. The CDR3 spans 15 residues. CDR3 nucleotide sequence: TGCGCCAGCAGCCAGGGACAGCATATGAACACTGAAGCTTTCTTT. Its protein is CASSQGQHMNTEAFF.

The CDR3 here is CASSGQPNTEAFF. The DNA of the CDR3 is TGTGCCAGCAGCGGGCAGCCTAACACTGAAGCTTTCTTT. The chain combines TRBV7-9 with TRBJ1-1, with unresolved D. This CDR3 region has 13 residues. The V end lost 5 bases, the J end lost 2 bases, and 9 bases lay between the germline ends. The germline CDR1 and CDR2 sequences are SEHNR and FQNEAQ (reference sequence). Together with reference TRBV7-9 and TRBJ1-1, the CDR3 gives the full variable domain: DTGVSQNPRHKITKRGQNVTFRCDPISEHNRLYWYRQTLGQGPEFLTYFQNEAQLEKSRLLSDRFSAERPKGSFSTLEIQRTEQGDSAMYLCASSGQPNTEAFFGQGTRLTVV.

This chain connects TRBV9 to TRBJ1-6; D possibly corresponds to TRBD1 (6 bases). The CDR3 runs 15 residues. The germline V gene encodes CDR1 SGDLS and CDR2 YYNGEE. The V and J ends lost 0 bases and 8 bases respectively, with 12 bases between them. CDR3 coding DNA: TGTGCCAGCAGCGTAGAGGGGGGCCGGGATTCACCCCTCCACTTT. This gives the protein CASSVEGGRDSPLHF.

This rearrangement joins TRBV19 to TRBJ1-3, with D uncertain. This CDR3 comprises 12 residues. The germline V gene has CDR1 LNHDA and CDR2 SQIVND (reference sequence). Trimming took off 3 bases at V and 8 bases at J, with 8 bases between the two ends. CDR3 nucleotide sequence: TGTGCCAGTAGTATCGGAGCGGACACCATATATTTT. Amino acid sequence: CASSIGADTIYF.